This T cell receptor beta chain was identified in a study of T-cell reconstitution after alpha-beta-depleted transplantation in children. This clonotype was counted at least ten times. The junction and the germline gene differ at one end; a read error may be behind it. TCRbeta library construction was performed incorporating unique molecular identifiers. One entry per CDR3 protein, called by TCRdb with MiXCR from the PCR reads. Altogether hundreds of thousands of distinct CDR3 sequences are present, approximately 16% being singletons, with the ten largest covering 1.1%. The sequences come from PBMCs from the stem cell graft donor, collected from the stem cell graft. The sequence was collected from a human donor who donated a stem cell graft to a child with acute myeloid leukemia.

The CDR3 is CASSLGGSLTGELFF. As DNA, the CDR3 is TGTGCCAGCAGCTTAGGAGGGTCCTTGACCGGGGAGCTGTTTTTT. The rearrangement joins TRBV12-3 or TRBV12-4 to TRBJ2-2, with TRBD2 as a possible D gene (6 bases). This CDR3 comprises 15 residues.